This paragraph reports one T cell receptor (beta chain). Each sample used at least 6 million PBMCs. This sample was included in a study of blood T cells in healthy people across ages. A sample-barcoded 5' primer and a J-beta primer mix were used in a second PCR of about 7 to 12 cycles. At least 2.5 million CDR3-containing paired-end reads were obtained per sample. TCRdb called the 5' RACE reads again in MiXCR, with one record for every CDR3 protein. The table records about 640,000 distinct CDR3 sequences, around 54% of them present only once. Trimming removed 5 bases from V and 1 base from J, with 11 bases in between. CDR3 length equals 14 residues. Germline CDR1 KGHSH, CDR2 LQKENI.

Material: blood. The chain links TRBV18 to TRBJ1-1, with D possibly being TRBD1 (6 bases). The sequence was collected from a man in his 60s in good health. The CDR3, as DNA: TGTGCCAGCTCAAAACAGGGCCAGAACACTGAAGCTTTCTTT. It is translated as CASSKQGQNTEAFF.